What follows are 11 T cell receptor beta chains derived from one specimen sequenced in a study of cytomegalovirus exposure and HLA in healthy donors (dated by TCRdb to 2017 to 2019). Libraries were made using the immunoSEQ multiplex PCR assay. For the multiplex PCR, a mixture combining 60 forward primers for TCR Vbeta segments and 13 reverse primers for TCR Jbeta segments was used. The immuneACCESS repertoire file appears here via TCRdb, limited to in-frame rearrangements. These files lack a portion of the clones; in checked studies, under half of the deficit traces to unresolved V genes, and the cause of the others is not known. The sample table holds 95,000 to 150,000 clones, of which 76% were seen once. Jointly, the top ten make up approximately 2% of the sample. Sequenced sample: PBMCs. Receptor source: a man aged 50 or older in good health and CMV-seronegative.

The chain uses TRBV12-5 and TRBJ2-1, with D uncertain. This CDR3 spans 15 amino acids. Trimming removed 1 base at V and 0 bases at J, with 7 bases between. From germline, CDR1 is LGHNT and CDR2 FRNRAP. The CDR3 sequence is CASGLGVSSYNEQFF. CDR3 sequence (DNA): TGTGCTAGTGGTTTGGGAGTGAGCTCCTACAATGAGCAGTTCTTC.

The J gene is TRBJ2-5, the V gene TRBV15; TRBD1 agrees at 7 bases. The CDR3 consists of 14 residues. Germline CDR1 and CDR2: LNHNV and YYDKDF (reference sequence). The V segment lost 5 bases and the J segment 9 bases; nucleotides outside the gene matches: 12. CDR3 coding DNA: TGTGCCACCAGCGAGGACCTCCCAAGGGGGCCCCAGTACTTC. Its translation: CATSEDLPRGPQYF.

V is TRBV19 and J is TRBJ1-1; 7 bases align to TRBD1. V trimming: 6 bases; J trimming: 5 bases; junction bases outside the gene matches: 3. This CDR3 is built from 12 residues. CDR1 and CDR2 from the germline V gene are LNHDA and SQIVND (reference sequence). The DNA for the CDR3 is TGTGCCAGTAGCGACAGGGTTACTGAAGCTTTCTTT. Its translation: CASSDRVTEAFF.

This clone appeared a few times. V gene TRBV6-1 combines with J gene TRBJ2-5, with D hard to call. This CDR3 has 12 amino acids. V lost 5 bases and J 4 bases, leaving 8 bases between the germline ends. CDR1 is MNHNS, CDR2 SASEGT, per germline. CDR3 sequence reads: CASSSLGETQYF. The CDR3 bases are TGTGCCAGCAGTTCCCTCGGAGAGACCCAGTACTTC.

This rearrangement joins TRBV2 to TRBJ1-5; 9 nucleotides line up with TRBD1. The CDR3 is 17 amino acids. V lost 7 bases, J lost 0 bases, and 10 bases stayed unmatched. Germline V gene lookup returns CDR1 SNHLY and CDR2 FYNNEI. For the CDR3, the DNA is TGTGCCAGCAAATCGGGACAGGGATCCATTAGCAATCAGCCCCAGCATTTT. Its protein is CASKSGQGSISNQPQHF.

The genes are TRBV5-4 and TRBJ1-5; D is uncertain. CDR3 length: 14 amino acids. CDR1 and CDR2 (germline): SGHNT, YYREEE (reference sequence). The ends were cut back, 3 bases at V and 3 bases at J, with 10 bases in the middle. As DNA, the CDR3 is TGTGCCAGCAGCTCGGGAGGGCTCAATCAGCCCCAGCATTTT. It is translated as CASSSGGLNQPQHF.

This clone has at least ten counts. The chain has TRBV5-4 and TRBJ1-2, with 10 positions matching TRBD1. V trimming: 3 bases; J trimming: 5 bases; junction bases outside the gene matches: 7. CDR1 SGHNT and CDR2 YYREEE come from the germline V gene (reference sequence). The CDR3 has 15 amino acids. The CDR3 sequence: CASSSDPGQGYGYTF. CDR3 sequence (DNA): TGTGCCAGCAGCTCCGATCCGGGACAGGGGTATGGCTACACCTTC.

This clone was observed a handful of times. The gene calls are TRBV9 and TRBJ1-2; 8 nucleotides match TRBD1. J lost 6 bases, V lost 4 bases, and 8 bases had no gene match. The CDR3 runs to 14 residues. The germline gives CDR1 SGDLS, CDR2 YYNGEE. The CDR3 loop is CASSRETGEDGYTF. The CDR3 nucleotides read TGTGCCAGCAGCCGAGAGACAGGGGAGGATGGCTACACCTTC.

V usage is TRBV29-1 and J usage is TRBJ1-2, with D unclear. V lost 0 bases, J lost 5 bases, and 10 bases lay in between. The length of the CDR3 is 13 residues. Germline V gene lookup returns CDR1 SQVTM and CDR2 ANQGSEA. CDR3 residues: CSVEDLTGYGYTF. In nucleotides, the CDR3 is TGCAGCGTTGAAGATCTAACGGGGTATGGCTACACCTTC.

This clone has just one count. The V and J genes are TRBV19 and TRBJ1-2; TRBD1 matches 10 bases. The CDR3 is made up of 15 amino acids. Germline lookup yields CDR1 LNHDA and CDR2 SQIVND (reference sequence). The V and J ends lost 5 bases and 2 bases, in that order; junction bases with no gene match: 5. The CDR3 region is CASSARDRGNYGYTF. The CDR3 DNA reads TGTGCCAGTAGTGCTCGGGACAGGGGAAACTATGGCTACACCTTC.

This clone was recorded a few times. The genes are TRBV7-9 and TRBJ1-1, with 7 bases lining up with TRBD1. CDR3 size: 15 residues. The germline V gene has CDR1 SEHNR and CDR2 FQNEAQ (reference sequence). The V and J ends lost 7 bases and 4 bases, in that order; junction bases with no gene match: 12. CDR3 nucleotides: TGTGCCAGCATCTCCCCGGGGGCAGGGGGCACTGAAGCTTTCTTT. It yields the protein CASISPGAGGTEAFF.